What follows describes a single T cell receptor (beta chain). The sample comes from a study of shared clonotypes between healthy human individuals. In the study overall: Researchers assigned three CD4 naive, three CD4 memory, two CD8 naive and one CD8 memory plate to each donor.

Every donor, a Caucasian adult, lived in Nashville, Tennessee. Assay: immunoSEQ multiplex PCR; the TCRdb copy retains only in-frame clones and omits some. The sample includes roughly 1 million clones, approximately 80% of them seen just once. The CDR3 runs to 13 residues. Looked up from germline, CDR1 is MNHNS and CDR2 is SASEGT. V shed 7 bases, J shed 5 bases, and the junction held 7 bases outside the gene matches. The chain carries TRBV6-1 and TRBJ1-2; TRBD1 agrees at 7 bases. Sequenced: memory CD4+ T cells from PBMCs. Subset specified: CD45RA-negative fraction. This TCR was sampled from a man aged 18 to 30 in good health. Some clones in this sample may be carry-over from other donors' samples. The CDR3, as DNA: TGTGCCAGCATGCGAGACAGGGTTTATGGCTACACCTTC. The encoded protein is CASMRDRVYGYTF.